These 27 T cell receptor beta chains were all obtained from the same sample, sequenced in a study of blood T cell repertoires in COVID-19. Using immunoSEQ multiplex PCR, the repertoire was profiled, and TCRdb retains in-frame clones only, with some absent. Counted here are 150,000 or so clones, around 85% occurring once; the ten biggest clones make up around 5.3%. Material for sequencing was PBMCs or T cells enriched from blood (not recorded which). All receptors come from a woman aged 40 to 55 with acute COVID-19.

This chain connects TRBV28 to TRBJ1-2; TRBD1 matches 7 bases. There are 15 residues in the CDR3. Trimming took 3 bases from V and 7 from J; bases not matched to a gene: 11. Germline V gene data show CDR1 as MDHEN and CDR2 as SYDVKM. CDR3 in amino acids: CASSLIGQGVVGYTF. CDR3 coding DNA: TGTGCCAGCAGTTTGATCGGTCAGGGGGTCGTTGGCTACACCTTC.

This rearrangement joins TRBV19 to TRBJ2-2; perhaps TRBD1 as D (5 bases). Germline CDR1 reads LNHDA; CDR2 reads SQIVND (reference sequence). V dropped 5 bases and J dropped 1 base, with 14 bases sitting between them. CDR3 length equals 16 residues. This chain's CDR3 is CASSPRQIWNTGELFF. The CDR3 DNA reads as TGTGCCAGTAGTCCCCGACAGATATGGAACACCGGGGAGCTGTTTTTT.

The table lists this clone with a few counts. The chain combines TRBV4-1 with TRBJ2-7, with D tentatively TRBD1 (5 bases). Per the germline V gene, CDR1 is MGHRA and CDR2 is YSYEKL. V shed 4 bases and J shed 5 bases, with 21 bases lying between them. The CDR3 consists of 16 residues. CDR3 bases: TGCGCCAGCAGCCCCTTCCCTAAGACAGTAGGGAACGAGCAGTACTTC. It encodes CASSPFPKTVGNEQYF.

This chain joins TRBV11-2 and TRBJ1-1, with D possibly being TRBD1 (5 bases). The germline V gene has CDR1 SGHAT and CDR2 FQNNGV. The length of the CDR3 is 16 residues. Trimming cost V 3 bases and J 3 bases, with 17 bases left between them. Here the CDR3 reads CASSLNRQGGDTEAFF. CDR3 DNA: TGTGCCAGCAGCTTGAACCGCCAGGGTGGGGACACTGAAGCTTTCTTT.

The J gene is TRBJ2-1, the V gene TRBV6-6; the match to TRBD2 covers 10 bases. This CDR3 comprises 12 residues. V lost 6 bases, J lost 13 bases, and 6 bases stayed unmatched. Germline V gene lookup returns CDR1 MNHNY and CDR2 SVGAGI (reference sequence). For the CDR3, the DNA is TGTGCCAGCAGCAGCGGGAGGGCCTATCAGTTCTTC. Its protein is CASSSGRAYQFF.

The chain is built from TRBV11-2 and TRBJ1-2, with a weak D call TRBD1 (6 bases). Per germline, CDR1 SGHAT and CDR2 FQNNGV. With 9 bases removed from V and 8 bases from J, the gap between germline ends came to 19 bases. This CDR3 is built from 13 residues. CDR3 in amino acids: CASNRTAKNGYTF. The CDR3 DNA is TGTGCCAGTAACCGGACAGCTAAGAACGGCTACACCTTC.

The gene calls are TRBV7-3 and TRBJ2-1; possible D gene TRBD2, 5 bases. Per germline, CDR1 SGHTA and CDR2 FQGTGA. Trimming removed 5 bases from V and 0 bases from J, with 14 bases in between. This CDR3 is built from 16 residues. The CDR3 sequence is CASSPRTGSSYNEQFF. Here the CDR3 DNA reads TGTGCCAGCAGCCCTCGGACTGGGAGCTCCTACAATGAGCAGTTCTTC.

The CDR3 DNA sequence: TGTGCCAGCAGCTTATTAGCGGGAACCCCACCCCACGAGCAGTACGTC. It is translated as CASSLLAGTPPHEQYV. The chain couples TRBV11-3 to TRBJ2-7, with 8 positions matching TRBD2. This CDR3 has 16 residues. The germline V gene encodes CDR1 SGHNT and CDR2 YENEEA. The J segment lost 5 bases and the V segment lost 2 bases, leaving 11 bases of the junction unmatched.

This clone was picked up one time. This chain connects TRBV18 to TRBJ1-4, with D tentatively TRBD1 (5 bases). CDR1 and CDR2 (germline): KGHSH, LQKENI. V gave up 3 bases and J gave up 8 bases, with 13 bases separating them. The CDR3 loop spans 14 amino acids. CDR3: CASSPTGGLEKLFF. The CDR3, as DNA: TGTGCCAGCTCACCCACGGGGGGATTGGAAAAACTGTTTTTT.

The chain couples TRBV13 to TRBJ2-5, with 7 bases fitting TRBD1. V shed 4 bases and J 9 bases; nucleotides not matched to a gene: 2. This CDR3 region has 11 residues. Per the germline V gene, CDR1 is PRHDT and CDR2 is FYEKMQ (reference sequence). The CDR3 DNA reads as TGTGCCAGCAGCTCGACAGGGTCCCAGTACTTC. This sequence encodes CASSSTGSQYF.

This rearrangement joins TRBV7-3 to TRBJ2-2; TRBD2 aligns across 10 bases. CDR3 length: 16 amino acids. V gave up 5 bases and J gave up 6 bases; unmatched junction bases: 9. CDR1 SGHTA and CDR2 FQGTGA come from the germline V gene. This CDR3 is CASSPLSGRVAGELFF. Here the CDR3 DNA reads TGTGCCAGCAGCCCTCTCAGCGGGAGGGTTGCCGGGGAGCTGTTTTTT.

This clone was seen a few times. V and J are TRBV19 and TRBJ1-1; D gene unclear. This CDR3 has 12 amino acids. The V gene lost 7 bases and the J gene lost 7 bases, with 13 bases spanning the gap. Germline V lookup: CDR1 LNHDA, CDR2 SQIVND (reference sequence). The CDR3 loop reads CASTPGRDEAFF. The CDR3 nucleotides are TGTGCCAGTACCCCAGGACGGGATGAAGCTTTCTTT. Complete variable domain (other parts from reference TRBV19 and TRBJ1-1): DGGITQSPKYLFRKEGQNVTLSCEQNLNHDAMYWYRQDPGQGLRLIYYSQIVNDFQKGDIAEGYSVSREKKESFPLTVTSAQKNPTAFYLCASTPGRDEAFFGQGTRLTVV.

The CDR3 DNA reads TGTGCCAGCAGCCAAATTGTGACAGGATCTTCACCCCTCCACTTT. It codes for CASSQIVTGSSPLHF. The rearrangement uses TRBV3-1 (or the pseudogene TRBV3-2) and TRBJ1-6, with TRBD1 as a possible D gene (6 bases). Trimming left V 2 bases short and J 9 bases short, with 14 bases between. This CDR3 has 15 amino acids. From germline, CDR1 is LGHDT and CDR2 YNNKEL (reference sequence).

The chain recombines TRBV12-2 with TRBJ1-3; the DNA was not compared with TRBD1, the D call given in the table. TRBV12-2 is a recognized pseudogene. This CDR3 has 19 amino acids. CDR3 sequence reads: CASRCRLTGIGSSGNTIYF. CDR3 DNA sequence: TGTGCAAGTCGCTGTAGGCTAACAGGGATTGGCTCCTCTGGAAACACCATATATTTT.

The chain links TRBV7-9 to TRBJ1-1; weak D call: TRBD1 (6 bases). The V gene's germline CDR1 is SEHNR and CDR2 FQNEAQ (reference sequence). This CDR3 is built from 15 residues. V was shortened by 2 bases and J by 9 bases, with 19 bases between the two germline ends. This CDR3 reads CASSLQTPGQTKAFF. CDR3 nucleotides: TGTGCCAGCAGCTTACAGACTCCGGGACAAACTAAAGCTTTCTTT.

The chain employs TRBV5-6 and TRBJ1-2; the match to TRBD1 covers 7 bases. The CDR3 extends over 15 amino acids. The germline gives CDR1 SGHDT, CDR2 YYEEEE. With V trimmed by 2 bases and J by 7 bases, 11 bases remained unmatched. The CDR3 DNA sequence: TGTGCCAGCAGCTTCCCCGACAGGGCATTCGGTGGCTACACCTTC. It encodes CASSFPDRAFGGYTF.

The chain couples TRBV10-3 to TRBJ2-1; maybe TRBD2 (6 bases). CDR1 is ENHRY and CDR2 is SYGVKD in the germline V gene. Trimming stripped 3 bases from V and 5 bases from J, with 17 bases between. There are 16 residues in the CDR3. CDR3 in amino acids: CAISDARDFTHNEQFF. CDR3 sequence (DNA): TGTGCCATCAGTGATGCAAGGGACTTCACCCACAATGAGCAGTTCTTC.

The chain joins TRBV5-1 to TRBJ2-5; possibly TRBD1 for D (5 bases). Trimming took off 0 bases at V and 5 bases at J, with 8 bases between the two ends. This CDR3 has 13 amino acids. Germline-derived CDR1 and CDR2 are SGHRS and YFSETQ. For the CDR3, the DNA is TGCGCCAGCAGCTTGGGGCAGGGTGAGACCCAGTACTTC. Amino acids: CASSLGQGETQYF.

The V and J genes are TRBV27 and TRBJ2-7; TRBD2 matches 7 bases. Germline V CDR1 and CDR2: MNHEY, SMNVEV (reference sequence). This CDR3 is built from 14 residues. The V segment lost 5 bases and the J segment 3 bases; nucleotides outside the gene matches: 7. CDR3 sequence reads: CASSLQRGHYEQYV. CDR3 nucleotide sequence: TGTGCCAGCAGTCTTCAGCGGGGCCACTACGAGCAGTACGTC.

V and J are TRBV6-5 and TRBJ1-2; perhaps TRBD1 as D (6 bases). Germline-derived CDR1 and CDR2 are MNHEY and SVGAGI. Trimming took 6 bases from V and 6 from J, leaving 14 bases between them. This CDR3 is 13 amino acids long. The CDR3 loop reads CASSDWGGHGYTF. CDR3 nucleotide sequence: TGTGCCAGCAGCGACTGGGGGGGGCATGGCTACACCTTC.

This clone was seen only a few times. This chain links TRBV5-1 with TRBJ2-5; TRBD2 aligns across 11 bases. From germline, CDR1 is SGHRS and CDR2 YFSETQ. The CDR3 consists of 16 residues. V gave up 3 bases and J gave up 2 bases; unmatched junction bases: 6. The CDR3 nucleotides are TGCGCCAGCAGCTCGCCGACTAGCGGGGAACAAGAGACCCAGTACTTC. This codes for CASSSPTSGEQETQYF. Together with reference TRBV5-1 and TRBJ2-5, the CDR3 gives the full variable domain: KAGVTQTPRYLIKTRGQQVTLSCSPISGHRSVSWYQQTPGQGLQFLFEYFSETQRNKGNFPGRFSGRQFSNSRSEMNVSTLELGDSALYLCASSSPTSGEQETQYFGPGTRLLVL.

V and J are TRBV4-2 and TRBJ2-4; D gene unclear. The germline CDR1 and CDR2 sequences are LGHNA and YNFKEQ. The CDR3 sequence is 14 residues long. Trimming cost V 4 bases and J 2 bases, with 9 bases left between them. CDR3 sequence: CASSPELTKNIQYF. The CDR3 DNA follows: TGTGCCAGCAGCCCGGAGCTAACCAAAAACATTCAGTACTTC.

This clone was observed once. The chain is built from TRBV27 and TRBJ2-1; 10 bases are a match to TRBD2. Germline CDR1 is MNHEY and CDR2 is SMNVEV (reference sequence). This CDR3 contains 18 residues. V dropped 3 bases and J dropped 2; count of bases not matched to a gene: 10. CDR3: CASSFRGPGLATYNEQFF. CDR3 nucleotides: TGTGCCAGCAGTTTCAGGGGCCCGGGACTAGCGACCTACAATGAGCAGTTCTTC.

V usage is TRBV18 and J usage is TRBJ1-2; 8 bases align to TRBD1. Germline CDR1 and CDR2: KGHSH and LQKENI. This CDR3 region has 13 residues. V lost 6 bases, J lost 3 bases, and 3 bases stayed unmatched. CDR3 sequence (DNA): TGTGCCAGCTCTCAACAGGGGGACTATGGCTACACCTTC. It encodes CASSQQGDYGYTF. The full variable domain, with the rest looked up from reference TRBV18 and TRBJ1-2, is NAGVMQNPRHLVRRRGQEARLRCSPMKGHSHVYWYRQLPEEGLKFMVYLQKENIIDESGMPKERFSAEFPKEGPSILRIQQVVRGDSAAYFCASSQQGDYGYTFGSGTRLTVV.

J is TRBJ2-5 and V is TRBV7-9; 8 positions agree with TRBD1. V was clipped by 3 bases and J by 3 bases; unmatched bases: 9. Germline-derived CDR1 and CDR2 are SEHNR and FQNEAQ (reference sequence). The CDR3 runs to 16 residues. The CDR3 here is CASSFSGQGGKETQYF. CDR3 in DNA: TGTGCCAGCAGCTTCTCTGGACAGGGTGGTAAAGAGACCCAGTACTTC.

The J gene is TRBJ2-7, the V gene TRBV15; 10 bases are a match to TRBD2. This CDR3 region has 15 residues. J was trimmed by 11 bases and V by 0 bases; bases with no gene match: 10. Per the germline V gene, CDR1 is LNHNV and CDR2 is YYDKDF (reference sequence). CDR3 bases: TGTGCCACCAGCAGAGAAAGAAGGAGCGGGAGGGAGAAGTACGTC. It specifies CATSRERRSGREKYV.

The J gene is TRBJ2-7, the V gene TRBV21-1; the D call of TRBD2 is as the table states it, not checked on the DNA. TRBV21-1 counts as a pseudogene. The CDR3 spans 22 residues. This CDR3 reads CASSKTPRGPASGRLSSYEQYV. CDR3 DNA: TGTGCCAGCAGCAAAACGCCCAGGGGGCCCGCTAGCGGGAGGCTCAGCTCCTACGAGCAGTACGTC.